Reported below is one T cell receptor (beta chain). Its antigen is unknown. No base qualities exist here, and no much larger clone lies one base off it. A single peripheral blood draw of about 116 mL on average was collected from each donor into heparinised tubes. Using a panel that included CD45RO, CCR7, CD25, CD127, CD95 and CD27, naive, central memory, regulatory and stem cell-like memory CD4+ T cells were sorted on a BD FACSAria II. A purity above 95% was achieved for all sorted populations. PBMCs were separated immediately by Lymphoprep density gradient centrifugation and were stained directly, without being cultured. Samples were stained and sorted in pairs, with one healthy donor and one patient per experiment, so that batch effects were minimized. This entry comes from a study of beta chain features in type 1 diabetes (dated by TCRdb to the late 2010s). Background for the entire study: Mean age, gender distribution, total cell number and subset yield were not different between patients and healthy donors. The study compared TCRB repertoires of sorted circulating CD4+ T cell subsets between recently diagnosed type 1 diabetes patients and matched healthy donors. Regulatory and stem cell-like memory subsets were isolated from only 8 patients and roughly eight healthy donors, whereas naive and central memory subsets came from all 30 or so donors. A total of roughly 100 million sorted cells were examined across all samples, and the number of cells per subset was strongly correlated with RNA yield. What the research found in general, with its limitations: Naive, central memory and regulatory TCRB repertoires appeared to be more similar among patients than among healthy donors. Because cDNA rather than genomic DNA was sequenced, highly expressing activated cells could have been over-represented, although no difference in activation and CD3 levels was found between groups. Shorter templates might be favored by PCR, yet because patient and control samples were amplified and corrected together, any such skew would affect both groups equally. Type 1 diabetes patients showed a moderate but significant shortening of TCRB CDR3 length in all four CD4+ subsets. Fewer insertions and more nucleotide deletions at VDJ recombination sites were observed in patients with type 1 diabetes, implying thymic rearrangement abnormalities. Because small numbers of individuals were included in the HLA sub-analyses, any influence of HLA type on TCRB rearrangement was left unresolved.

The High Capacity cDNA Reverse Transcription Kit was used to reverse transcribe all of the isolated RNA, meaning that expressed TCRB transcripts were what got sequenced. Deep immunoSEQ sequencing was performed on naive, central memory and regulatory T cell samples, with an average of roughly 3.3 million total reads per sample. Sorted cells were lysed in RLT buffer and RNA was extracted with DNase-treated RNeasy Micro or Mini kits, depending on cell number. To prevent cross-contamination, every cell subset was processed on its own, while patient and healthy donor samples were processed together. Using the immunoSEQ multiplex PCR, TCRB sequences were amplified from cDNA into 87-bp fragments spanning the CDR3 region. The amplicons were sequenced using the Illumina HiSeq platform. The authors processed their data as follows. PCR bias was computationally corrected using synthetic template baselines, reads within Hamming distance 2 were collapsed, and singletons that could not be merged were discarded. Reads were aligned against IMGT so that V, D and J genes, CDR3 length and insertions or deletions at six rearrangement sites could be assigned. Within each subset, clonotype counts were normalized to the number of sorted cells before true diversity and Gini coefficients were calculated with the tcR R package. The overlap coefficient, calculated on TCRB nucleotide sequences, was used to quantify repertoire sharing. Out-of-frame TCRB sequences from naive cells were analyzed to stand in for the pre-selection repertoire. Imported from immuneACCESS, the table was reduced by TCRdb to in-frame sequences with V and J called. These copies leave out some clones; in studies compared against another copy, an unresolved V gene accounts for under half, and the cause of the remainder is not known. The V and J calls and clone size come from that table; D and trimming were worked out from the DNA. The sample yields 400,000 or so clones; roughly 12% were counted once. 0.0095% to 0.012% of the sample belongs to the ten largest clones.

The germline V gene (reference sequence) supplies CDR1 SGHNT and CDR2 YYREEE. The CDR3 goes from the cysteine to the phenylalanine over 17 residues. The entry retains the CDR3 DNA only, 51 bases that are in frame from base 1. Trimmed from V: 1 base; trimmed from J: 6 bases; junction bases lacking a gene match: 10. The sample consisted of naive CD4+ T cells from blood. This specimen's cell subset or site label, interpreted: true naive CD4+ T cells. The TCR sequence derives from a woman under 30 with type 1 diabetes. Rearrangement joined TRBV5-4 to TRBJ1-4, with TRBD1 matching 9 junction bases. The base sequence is TGTGCCAGCAGCTTGCGTCTAGGGACAGGGAATTATGAAAAACTGTTTTTT. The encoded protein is CASSLRLGTGNYEKLFF.